The 5 T cell receptor beta chains reported below all come from one sample, sequenced in a study of blood T cell repertoires in COVID-19 (dated by TCRdb to about 2020). The library relied on the immunoSEQ multiplex PCR assay. TCRdb mirrors the immuneACCESS table, restricted to in-frame sequences. Some clones are absent from its copies; in checked studies, under half trace to an unresolved V gene, and the reason for the others is unknown. The sample profile shows approximately 230,000 clones; around 90% of them were found once. Over 12% of the sample goes to the ten largest clones. Specimen: PBMCs or T cells enriched from blood (not recorded which). The origin of the receptors is a woman aged 45-65 years with acute COVID-19.

The chain employs TRBV2 and TRBJ2-4, with unresolved D. The CDR3 totals 16 residues. Trimming took 2 bases from V and 0 from J, leaving 11 bases between them. Germline-derived CDR1 and CDR2 are SNHLY and FYNNEI. The CDR3 here is CASSEQPGLAKNIQYF. CDR3 DNA: TGTGCCAGCAGTGAACAGCCAGGTCTAGCCAAAAACATTCAGTACTTC.

This chain links TRBV2 with TRBJ2-7; 8 nucleotides line up with TRBD1. This CDR3 region has 14 residues. The J segment lost 3 bases and the V segment lost 6 bases, leaving 7 bases of the junction unmatched. Per germline, CDR1 SNHLY and CDR2 FYNNEI. CDR3 DNA: TGTGCCAGCAGGACTAACAGGGGGGACTACGAGCAGTACTTC. Protein: CASRTNRGDYEQYF. Based on the CDR3 plus reference TRBV2 and TRBJ2-7, the full variable domain is EPEVTQTPSHQVTQMGQEVILRCVPISNHLYFYWYRQILGQKVEFLVSFYNNEISEKSEIFDDQFSVERPDGSNFTLKIRSTKLEDSAMYFCASRTNRGDYEQYFGPGTRLTVT.

This rearrangement joins TRBV19 to TRBJ2-7, with 7 bases fitting TRBD2. Germline values: CDR1 LNHDA, CDR2 SQIVND (reference sequence). CDR3 length: 14 residues. V trimming: 2 bases; J trimming: 5 bases; junction bases outside the gene matches: 6. CDR3: CASSISGLSHEQYF. The CDR3 nucleotides are TGTGCCAGTAGTATATCGGGACTAAGCCACGAGCAGTACTTC.

The V call is TRBV10-3, the J call TRBJ2-3; 7 nucleotides align to TRBD1. V lost 4 bases to trimming and J lost 2 bases; unmatched junction nucleotides: 3. The CDR3 runs 14 residues. Germline V gene lookup returns CDR1 ENHRY and CDR2 SYGVKD. In DNA, the CDR3 is TGTGCCATCAGTGGGGGACAGCTCACAGATACGCAGTATTTT. Amino acid sequence: CAISGGQLTDTQYF.

The chain joins TRBV3-1 (or the pseudogene TRBV3-2) to TRBJ1-6; 7 positions agree with TRBD1. The germline CDR1 and CDR2 sequences are LGHDT and YNNKEL (reference sequence). There are 14 residues in the CDR3. V shed 3 bases, J shed 8 bases, and the junction held 4 bases outside the gene matches. Written as DNA, the CDR3 is TGTGCCAGCAGCCATGACAGGGAGGATTCACCCCTCCACTTT. It encodes CASSHDREDSPLHF.